This T cell receptor (beta chain) was obtained from a study of blood T cell repertoires in COVID-19. As for the study in general: There were acute and convalescent COVID-19 samples, and they came from the United States, Italy and Spain.

In germline, CDR1 is SGHTA, CDR2 FQGNSA. This CDR3 has 13 amino acids. With V trimmed by 5 bases and J by 8 bases, 6 bases remained unmatched. Only in-frame clones appear in the TCRdb table, and some are missing; sequencing was by immunoSEQ multiplex PCR. Here the sample spans approximately 330,000 clones, around 92% being singletons. This clone was counted between two and nine times. Input material: PBMCs or T cells enriched from blood (not recorded which). The rearrangement uses TRBV7-2 and TRBJ1-2; TRBD1 aligns across 9 bases. This receptor was obtained from a woman aged 25 to 39 who had recovered from COVID-19. The chain's CDR3 is CASSPWDRVGYTF. CDR3 nucleotide sequence: TGTGCCAGCAGCCCCTGGGACAGGGTGGGCTACACCTTC.